This T cell receptor (beta chain) was sequenced for a study of TIL therapy for anti-PD-1-resistant metastatic lung cancer. Study-level information: Patients then received nivolumab; progressors got lymphodepletion, TIL and IL-2. Most patients had lung adenocarcinoma; several tumors were EGFR-mutant, two ALK-rearranged; half smoked currently or formerly. Median tumor mutation burden was approximately 1.5 mutations per megabase.

V was pared by 7 bases and J by 1 base, with 2 bases of the junction left unmatched. The CDR3 extends over 16 amino acids. Germline CDR1 reads SNHLY; CDR2 reads FYNNEI. Specified time point: pre-treatment sample, taken before nivolumab and TIL therapy. Adults with stage 4 NSCLC were enrolled in a phase I trial. Sequencing used immunoSEQ v3. This table comes from immunoSEQ multiplex PCR, and its TCRdb copy is limited to in-frame clones, with some not included. This table holds 50,000 or so clones, 79% found once. This TCR came from a woman aged 30-85 years with non-small cell lung cancer. The sample in question was blood, obtained at baseline. The chain is built from TRBV2 and TRBJ2-3, with 16 bases that match TRBD2. The CDR3 DNA reads TGTGCCAGCAAGGGACTAGCGGGAGGGGGCACAGATACGCAGTATTTT. This gives the protein CASKGLAGGGTDTQYF. The entire variable domain, with the rest obtained from reference TRBV2 and TRBJ2-3, is as follows: EPEVTQTPSHQVTQMGQEVILRCVPISNHLYFYWYRQILGQKVEFLVSFYNNEISEKSEIFDDQFSVERPDGSNFTLKIRSTKLEDSAMYFCASKGLAGGGTDTQYFGPGTRLTVL.